This TCR beta chain was identified during a study of shared clonotypes between healthy human individuals (dated by TCRdb to the early 2020s). With respect to the entire study: The cohort comprised two women and a few men aged 18 to 49 years. For each donor, CD4 naive and CD4 memory were each given three plates, CD8 naive was given two plates, and CD8 memory was given one plate. To estimate repertoire size and how much clonotypes are shared between individuals, the study performed deep sequencing of blood TCR repertoires from roughly five healthy adults. Each donor's leukapheresis produced roughly between about 0.8 and 10 billion PBMCs. Libraries were prepared and TCR repertoires were sequenced by different laboratories using diverse techniques, in order to increase sequencing depth and limit assay-specific biases. Summary of the overall study and its limitations: Naive subsets generally had larger estimated clonotype richness than memory subsets. Across a few donors, approximately 5% of naive CD4, over 3% of naive CD8, approximately 2.5% of memory CD4, and 0.4% of memory CD8 clonotypes were shared. The genetic and exposure-history diversity represented was limited by the small number of donors. Clonotypes shared by all four sorted-subset donors showed higher generation probabilities than non-shared clonotypes. Only blood was sampled, and tissue TCR repertoires likely differ from those in blood. Based on pairwise subsampling, the degree of clonotype sharing among donors was expected to be affected by sequencing depth. Rarefaction of sorted-subset datasets indicated incomplete sequencing despite the large sequencing depth.

Donors were healthy HIV-negative adults with no recently reported acute infections or vaccinations. All donors were Caucasian adults living in Nashville, Tennessee, USA. Magnetic negative selection was used to enrich CD4+ T cells, after which naive cells were positively selected on CD45RA and the negative fraction became the memory subset. After blood collection by leukapheresis, PBMCs were isolated using Ficoll-Histopaque density gradient centrifugation and then cryopreserved in the vapor phase of liquid nitrogen. Analytical flow cytometry was used to check the purity and quantity of each magnetically sorted T cell population. Genomic DNA was isolated from each sorted fraction and quantified by UV absorbance on a Nanodrop 2000c. Unmatched junction bases come to 8, with V trimmed by 5 bases and J by 0 bases. From its cysteine to its phenylalanine, the CDR3 spans 17 amino acids. The only DNA kept is the CDR3, 51 bases in frame from the first base. From a lookup of the germline V gene, CDR1 and CDR2 are SGHTS and YDEGEE.

A remark on this clone: Its target antigen remains unknown. Per-base quality was not reported, and no clone a single base away is much larger than it.

TCR CDR3 regions were amplified from genomic DNA by multiplex PCR using the deep immunoSEQ assay. Extracted genomic DNA from each cell subset was spread evenly across all wells of several immunoSEQ 96-well plates, with each plate serving as a replicate. For sorted subsets, each replicate PCR was loaded with approximately 190 ng genomic DNA, equivalent to about 33,000 T cell genomes. The purified libraries were quantified using a Qubit 3.0 fluorometer, sized with a Bioanalyzer 2100, and then quantified again using the KAPA Library Quantification kit. Each immunoSEQ 96-well plate was sequenced on its own single-read 150-cycle Illumina NextSeq 550 flow cell. Regarding the original processing steps: The immunoSEQ output contained only junctional sequences without quality scores, so filtering could not match that applied to full-length reads. To assign V/J genes and CDR3, sequences were annotated against IMGT germline references using PyIR, a Python wrapper for IgBLAST v1.9. Reads were filtered out if the reads had weak V/J assignments (E-value above 1e-6), no CDR3, stop codons, out-of-frame junctions, or ambiguous translated residues. A V3J clonotype was defined by an identical inferred V gene, J gene, and CDR3 amino acid sequence. Percentage overlap between repertoires was computed as shared unique clonotypes divided by the size of the smaller repertoire. Richness of each repertoire was evaluated using RTK rarefaction, the Chao1 estimator, and Recon v2.1 estimates of unobserved clonotypes. For all TCRbeta clonotypes obtained by the gDNA method from a few donors, generation probabilities were computed with OLGA. Imported from immuneACCESS, the table was reduced by TCRdb to in-frame sequences with V and J called. These copies leave out some clones; in studies compared against another copy, an unresolved V gene accounts for under half, and the cause of the remainder is not known. V, J and clone size derive from that table, while D and trimming were established from the DNA sequence. Here the sample has approximately 980,000 clones; around 80% occur a single time. The ten largest clones take up nearly 1.5% of the sample.

Recombination connected TRBV5-8 to TRBJ2-6; 7 bases in between match TRBD1. Sequenced sample: memory CD4+ T cells sorted from blood. What this sample's cell subset or site label stands for: CD45RA-negative fraction. This clonotype originated in a man aged 18-30 years in good health. This receptor carries the CDR3 CASSGDRSYSGANVLTF. The DNA sequence is TGTGCCAGCAGTGGGGACAGATCTTACTCTGGGGCCAACGTCCTGACTTTC.